Below are 28 T cell receptor beta chains sequenced from a single sample in a study of cytomegalovirus exposure and HLA in healthy donors. Both 60 Vbeta primers and 13 Jbeta primers went into the PCR. Generated by immunoSEQ multiplex PCR, the TCRdb table keeps only in-frame clones and is missing some. The data hold roughly 220,000 clones, with roughly 80% observed a single time. Sequenced: PBMCs. The receptor set was obtained from a man aged 25 to 40 in good health and CMV-seronegative.

The gene calls are TRBV5-6 and TRBJ2-1, with TRBD1 matching 7 bases. This CDR3 contains 15 residues. CDR1 and CDR2 (germline): SGHDT, YYEEEE. J gave up 1 base and V 0 bases, and 1 base lay outside the gene matches. The CDR3 region has the DNA TGTGCCAGCAGCTTGGCGACAGGGTCCTACAATGAGCAGTTCTTC. It specifies CASSLATGSYNEQFF.

The chain uses TRBV7-9 and TRBJ2-2; tentative D call: TRBD2 (6 bases). CDR3 length: 15 amino acids. In germline, CDR1 is SEHNR, CDR2 FQNEAQ (reference sequence). The V gene lost 0 bases and the J gene lost 7 bases, with 12 bases spanning the gap. Here the CDR3 DNA reads TGTGCCAGCAGCTTAGCCCCTAGCGTGGTCGGGGAGCTGTTTTTT. Amino acids: CASSLAPSVVGELFF.

The CDR3 DNA reads as TGTGCCAGCACCCCCTCTTCCTACGAGCAGTACTTC. It codes for CASTPSSYEQYF. V usage is TRBV28 and J usage is TRBJ2-5; no clear D. The J call is in doubt because the DNA end fits TRBJ2-7 better. The CDR3 extends over 12 amino acids. Germline V gene lookup returns CDR1 MDHEN and CDR2 SYDVKM.

This clone was picked up one time. The V call is TRBV15, the J call TRBJ2-1, with a possible D match to TRBD2 (5 bases). Trimming shortened V by 11 bases and J by 9 bases, and 20 bases separated the two germline ends. This CDR3 region has 13 residues. The V gene's germline CDR1 is LNHNV and CDR2 YYDKDF (reference sequence). As DNA, the CDR3 is TGTGCCGCCGCCCCCGGGGAGAGCTCTGAGCAGTTCTTC. Translated: CAAAPGESSEQFF.

This clone was observed a single time. The V call is TRBV5-1, the J call TRBJ2-6; possible D gene TRBD1, 6 bases. The CDR3 runs 15 residues. Germline values: CDR1 SGHRS, CDR2 YFSETQ. Trimming left V 0 bases short and J 2 bases short, with 6 bases between. The CDR3 is CASSLGGPGANVLTF. In DNA form, the CDR3 reads TGCGCCAGCAGCTTGGGGGGGCCTGGGGCCAACGTCCTGACTTTC. Full variable domain (missing parts from reference TRBV5-1 and TRBJ2-6): KAGVTQTPRYLIKTRGQQVTLSCSPISGHRSVSWYQQTPGQGLQFLFEYFSETQRNKGNFPGRFSGRQFSNSRSEMNVSTLELGDSALYLCASSLGGPGANVLTFGAGSRLTVL.

The gene calls are TRBV7-9 and TRBJ1-3; D gene uncertain. V was shortened by 7 bases and J by 8 bases, with 15 bases between the two germline ends. In germline, CDR1 is SEHNR, CDR2 FQNEAQ (reference sequence). The CDR3 runs 13 residues. CDR3 sequence reads: CASTPPSTDTIYF. The CDR3 DNA is TGTGCCAGCACCCCGCCCTCCACAGACACCATATATTTT.

V and J are TRBV9 and TRBJ2-5; no clear D. The DNA matches TRBJ2-7 better at its end, which makes the J call doubtful. Germline V CDR1 and CDR2: SGDLS, YYNGEE. This CDR3 has 12 amino acids. CDR3 region: CASSSNSPEQYF. CDR3 nucleotides: TGTGCCAGCAGCTCGAATTCCCCCGAGCAGTACTTC.

The chain carries TRBV6-6 and TRBJ1-1, with D tentatively TRBD1 (6 bases). In germline, CDR1 is MNHNY, CDR2 SVGAGI (reference sequence). The CDR3 is 12 amino acids. The ends were cut back, 7 bases at V and 11 bases at J, with 17 bases in the middle. This CDR3 reads CASTRDTPGAFF. The CDR3 DNA reads TGTGCCAGCACTCGGGACACCCCGGGGGCTTTCTTT.

This clone was detected only once. The rearrangement joins TRBV11-1 to TRBJ2-5; 11 nucleotides line up with TRBD2. The end of the DNA fits TRBJ2-7 better, so the J call may be wrong. Germline values: CDR1 SGHAT, CDR2 FQDESV (reference sequence). This CDR3 region has 14 residues. CDR3 sequence (DNA): TGTGCCAGCAGCTTACGACTAGCGGGAAACGAGCAGTACTTC. The encoded protein is CASSLRLAGNEQYF.

This chain uses TRBV5-1 with TRBJ1-1; TRBD1 might be the D (5 bases). This CDR3 is built from 15 residues. V lost 3 bases, J lost 2 bases, and 14 bases lay in between. In germline, CDR1 is SGHRS, CDR2 YFSETQ. Written as DNA, the CDR3 is TGCGCCAGCAGCTCTCGAAGACAGTTAAACACTGAAGCTTTCTTT. Residues: CASSSRRQLNTEAFF. Based on the CDR3 plus reference TRBV5-1 and TRBJ1-1, the full variable domain is KAGVTQTPRYLIKTRGQQVTLSCSPISGHRSVSWYQQTPGQGLQFLFEYFSETQRNKGNFPGRFSGRQFSNSRSEMNVSTLELGDSALYLCASSSRRQLNTEAFFGQGTRLTVV.

The chain links TRBV5-1 to TRBJ2-3; 9 bases are a match to TRBD2. V trimming: 2 bases; J trimming: 1 base; junction bases outside the gene matches: 5. The CDR3 loop spans 16 amino acids. CDR1 and CDR2 from the germline V gene are SGHRS and YFSETQ. The CDR3 loop is CASSFFSSGGTDTQYF. For the CDR3, the DNA is TGCGCCAGCAGCTTCTTCTCTAGCGGGGGCACAGATACGCAGTATTTT. Supplemented by reference TRBV5-1 and TRBJ2-3, the full variable domain reads KAGVTQTPRYLIKTRGQQVTLSCSPISGHRSVSWYQQTPGQGLQFLFEYFSETQRNKGNFPGRFSGRQFSNSRSEMNVSTLELGDSALYLCASSFFSSGGTDTQYFGPGTRLTVL.

The chain employs TRBV28 and TRBJ1-1; D call uncertain. Germline lookup yields CDR1 MDHEN and CDR2 SYDVKM. The CDR3 is 11 amino acids. Between the trimmed V and J ends, which lost 0 bases and 8 bases, there was a span of 4 bases. The CDR3 is CASSLWAEAFF. CDR3 nucleotide sequence: TGTGCCAGCAGTTTATGGGCAGAAGCTTTCTTT.

This rearrangement joins TRBV28 to TRBJ2-7; possible D gene TRBD1, 6 bases. Between the trimmed V and J ends, which lost 6 bases and 0 bases, there was a span of 15 bases. The germline CDR1 and CDR2 sequences are MDHEN and SYDVKM. CDR3 length equals 15 residues. CDR3 residues: CASSPAGASSYEQYF. The CDR3 coding sequence is TGTGCCAGCAGCCCGGCAGGGGCCAGCTCCTACGAGCAGTACTTC.

The chain recombines TRBV7-2 with TRBJ2-5; 9 nucleotides align to TRBD2. From germline, CDR1 is SGHTA and CDR2 FQGNSA. The CDR3 consists of 15 residues. Trimming at V came to 4 bases and at J to 5 bases, leaving 8 bases not matched to a gene. The CDR3 coding sequence is TGTGCCAGCAGCTCATCCGGGACTAGCCTCGAGACCCAGTACTTC. This translates into CASSSSGTSLETQYF.

The chain employs TRBV18 and TRBJ1-1; TRBD1 matches 9 bases. Germline V lookup: CDR1 KGHSH, CDR2 LQKENI. The trim removed 3 bases at V and 0 bases at J, leaving 5 bases unmatched. The CDR3 runs 16 residues. CDR3 in DNA: TGTGCCAGCTCACCCCGGGACAGGGTATTGAACACTGAAGCTTTCTTT. Translating it yields CASSPRDRVLNTEAFF.

This clone is medium-sized within its sample. For the CDR3, the DNA is TGTGCCAGCAGCCCAACAGGGAACAATCAGCCCCAGCATTTT. It is translated as CASSPTGNNQPQHF. This chain joins TRBV5-8 and TRBJ1-5, with D possibly matching TRBD1 (6 bases). CDR3 length equals 14 residues. Germline V gene data show CDR1 as SGHTS and CDR2 as YDEGEE. V shed 4 bases and J shed 3 bases, with 11 bases lying between them.

The chain couples TRBV11-2 to TRBJ2-7, with D perhaps matching TRBD1 (8 bases). Per germline, CDR1 SGHAT and CDR2 FQNNGV. V was pared by 6 bases and J by 6 bases, with 24 bases between. This CDR3 contains 16 residues. CDR3 sequence: CASRSIRAGGGGEQYF. Here the CDR3 DNA reads TGTGCCAGCAGGTCCATTCGGGCAGGGGGCGGGGGCGAGCAGTACTTC. Full variable domain (outside the CDR3, taken from reference TRBV11-2 and TRBJ2-7): EAGVAQSPRYKIIEKRQSVAFWCNPISGHATLYWYQQILGQGPKLLIQFQNNGVVDDSQLPKDRFSAERLKGVDSTLKIQPAKLEDSAVYLCASRSIRAGGGGEQYFGPGTRLTVT.

The chain couples TRBV14 to TRBJ1-2; no clear D gene. CDR3 length equals 12 residues. Trimming cost V 1 base and J 6 bases, with 6 bases left between them. The germline V gene encodes CDR1 SGHDN and CDR2 FVKESK. The CDR3 reads CASSQVPDGYTF. In nucleotides, the CDR3 is TGTGCCAGCAGCCAAGTCCCGGATGGCTACACCTTC.

For this clone: Additional DNA sequences in this sample encode the identical CDR3. V gene TRBV4-2 combines with J gene TRBJ1-4; perhaps TRBD1 as D (5 bases). The CDR3 has 15 residues. Trimming removed 4 bases at V and 4 bases at J, with 13 bases between. From germline, CDR1 is LGHNA and CDR2 YNFKEQ. CDR3 region: CASSPFLQDNEKLFF. The CDR3 coding sequence is TGTGCCAGCAGCCCTTTCTTACAGGATAATGAAAAACTGTTTTTT.

The chain employs TRBV9 and TRBJ2-3, with D possibly matching TRBD2 (6 bases). Germline V gene data show CDR1 as SGDLS and CDR2 as YYNGEE. The germline V and J ends were trimmed by 3 bases and 0 bases, with 8 bases remaining between them. This CDR3 region has 14 residues. The CDR3 protein is CASSEGLSTDTQYF. The CDR3 DNA reads TGTGCCAGCAGCGAGGGACTTAGCACAGATACGCAGTATTTT.

In its sample, this clone was seen once. The J gene is TRBJ1-5, the V gene TRBV6-5; 9 bases are shared with TRBD1. The germline V gene has CDR1 MNHEY and CDR2 SVGAGI. Trimming cost V 8 bases and J 6 bases; bases outside gene matches: 11. The CDR3 extends over 15 amino acids. DNA for the CDR3: TGTGCCAGCCGCAGGGACAGGGAAGTTAGTCAGCCCCAGCATTTT. Protein sequence: CASRRDREVSQPQHF.

The chain links TRBV27 to TRBJ2-7, with 8 bases identical to TRBD1. Trimming cost V 7 bases and J 3 bases; bases outside gene matches: 11. Germline V gene lookup returns CDR1 MNHEY and CDR2 SMNVEV (reference sequence). This CDR3 has 15 amino acids. CDR3 bases: TGTGCCAGCACTACAGGACAGGGCAGAATCTACGAGCAGTACTTC. Its protein product is CASTTGQGRIYEQYF.

The count of this clone is one. The chain has TRBV7-2 and TRBJ1-2; D ambiguous. Germline values: CDR1 SGHTA, CDR2 FQGNSA. The CDR3 is 12 residues long. V was trimmed by 4 bases and J by 2 bases, leaving 5 bases between them. The CDR3 coding sequence is TGTGCCAGCAGCTACACAAACTATGGCTACACCTTC. It specifies CASSYTNYGYTF.

This clone was seen a handful of times. The V gene is TRBV5-1, the J gene TRBJ1-5; a possible D gene is TRBD1 (6 bases). This CDR3 spans 16 amino acids. Trimming stripped 6 bases from V and 2 bases from J, with 18 bases between. The V gene's germline CDR1 is SGHRS and CDR2 YFSETQ. Here the CDR3 DNA reads TGCGCCAGCAATTTAGGGGGGGCTTTGGGCAATCAGCCCCAGCATTTT. This sequence encodes CASNLGGALGNQPQHF.

This clone appeared a few times. V usage is TRBV18 and J usage is TRBJ2-2; weak D call: TRBD2 (5 bases). V was pared by 4 bases and J by 3 bases, with 9 bases between. CDR3 size: 14 residues. Germline loops: CDR1 KGHSH, CDR2 LQKENI. The CDR3: CASSRGSYTGELFF. CDR3 sequence (DNA): TGTGCCAGCTCACGAGGGAGCTACACCGGGGAGCTGTTTTTT.

The rearrangement joins TRBV28 to TRBJ1-1; 11 bases align to TRBD1. Trimming at V came to 3 bases and at J to 3 bases, leaving 6 bases not matched to a gene. Germline V lookup: CDR1 MDHEN, CDR2 SYDVKM. The CDR3 is 16 amino acids. CDR3 sequence (DNA): TGTGCCAGCAGTTTCCGGGACAGGGGGTTGGACACTGAAGCTTTCTTT. Protein sequence: CASSFRDRGLDTEAFF.

In DNA, the CDR3 is TGTGCCAGCAGCTTAGGCGCTAGCGGGGGACCTAACACCGGGGAGCTGTTTTTT. It yields the protein CASSLGASGGPNTGELFF. The gene calls are TRBV11-3 and TRBJ2-2; 10 nucleotides line up with TRBD2. The CDR3 has 18 residues. The germline gives CDR1 SGHNT, CDR2 YENEEA. V lost 1 base, J lost 2 bases, and 7 bases stayed unmatched.

The chain combines TRBV5-6 with TRBJ2-7; 7 bases map to TRBD1. Per germline, CDR1 SGHDT and CDR2 YYEEEE. V trimming: 0 bases; J trimming: 2 bases; junction bases outside the gene matches: 14. There are 18 residues in the CDR3. The DNA for the CDR3 is TGTGCCAGCAGCTTGGCCCTAGGGAAGAGGGGGCCTACCTACGAGCAGTACTTC. Protein: CASSLALGKRGPTYEQYF.